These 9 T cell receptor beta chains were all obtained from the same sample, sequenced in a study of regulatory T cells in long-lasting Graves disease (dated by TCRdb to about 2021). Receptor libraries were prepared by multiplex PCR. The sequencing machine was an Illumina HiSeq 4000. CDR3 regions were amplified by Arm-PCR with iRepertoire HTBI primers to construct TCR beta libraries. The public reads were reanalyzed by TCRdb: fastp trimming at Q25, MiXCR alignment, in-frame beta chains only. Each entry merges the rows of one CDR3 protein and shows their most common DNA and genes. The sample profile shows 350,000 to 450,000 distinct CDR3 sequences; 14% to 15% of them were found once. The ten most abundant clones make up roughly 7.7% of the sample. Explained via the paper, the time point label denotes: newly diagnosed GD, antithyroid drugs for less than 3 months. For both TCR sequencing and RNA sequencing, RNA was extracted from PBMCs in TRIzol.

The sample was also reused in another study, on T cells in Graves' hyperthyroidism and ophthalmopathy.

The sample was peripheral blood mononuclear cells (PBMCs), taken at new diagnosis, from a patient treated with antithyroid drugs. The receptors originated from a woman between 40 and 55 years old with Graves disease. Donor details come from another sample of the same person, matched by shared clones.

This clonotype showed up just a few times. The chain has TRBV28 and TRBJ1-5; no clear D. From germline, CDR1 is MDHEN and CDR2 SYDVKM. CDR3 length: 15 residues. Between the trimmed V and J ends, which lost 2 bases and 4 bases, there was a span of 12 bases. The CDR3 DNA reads TGTGCCAGCAGTTTAAACGGGCGGGCAAATCAGCCCCAGCATTTT. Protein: CASSLNGRANQPQHF.

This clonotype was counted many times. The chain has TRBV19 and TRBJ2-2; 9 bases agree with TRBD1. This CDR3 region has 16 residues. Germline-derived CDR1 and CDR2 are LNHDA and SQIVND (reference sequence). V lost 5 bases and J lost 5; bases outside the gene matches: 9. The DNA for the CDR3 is TGTGCCAGTAGTTTGCTAGGACAGGGGTATACCGGGGAGCTGTTTTTT. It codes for CASSLLGQGYTGELFF.

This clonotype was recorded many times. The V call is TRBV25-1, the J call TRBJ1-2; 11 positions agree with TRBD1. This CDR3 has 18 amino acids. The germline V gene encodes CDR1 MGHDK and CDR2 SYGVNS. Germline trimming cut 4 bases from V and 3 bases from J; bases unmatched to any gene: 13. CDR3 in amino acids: CASSGSGGRTGGYYGYTF. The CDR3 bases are TGTGCCAGCAGTGGATCGGGGGGAAGGACAGGGGGCTACTATGGCTACACCTTC.

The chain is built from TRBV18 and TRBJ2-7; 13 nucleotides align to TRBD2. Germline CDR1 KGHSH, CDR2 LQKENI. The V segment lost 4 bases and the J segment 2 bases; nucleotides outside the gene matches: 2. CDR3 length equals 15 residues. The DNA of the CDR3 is TGTGCCAGCTCACTGACTAGCGGGGGGACCTACGAGCAGTACTTC. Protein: CASSLTSGGTYEQYF. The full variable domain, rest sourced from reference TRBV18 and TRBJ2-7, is NAGVMQNPRHLVRRRGQEARLRCSPMKGHSHVYWYRQLPEEGLKFMVYLQKENIIDESGMPKERFSAEFPKEGPSILRIQQVVRGDSAAYFCASSLTSGGTYEQYFGPGTRLTVT.

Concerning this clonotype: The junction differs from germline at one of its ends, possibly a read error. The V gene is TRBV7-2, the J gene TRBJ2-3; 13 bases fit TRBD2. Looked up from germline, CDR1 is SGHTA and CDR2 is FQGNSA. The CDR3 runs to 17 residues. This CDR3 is CASSLAGLAGESGTQYF. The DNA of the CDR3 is TGTGCCAGCAGCCTAGCCGGACTAGCGGGAGAGAGCGGTACGCAGTATTTT.

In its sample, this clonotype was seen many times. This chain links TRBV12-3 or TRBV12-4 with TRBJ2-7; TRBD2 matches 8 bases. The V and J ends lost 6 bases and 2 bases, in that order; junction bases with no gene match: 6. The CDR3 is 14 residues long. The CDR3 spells CASSTGTRAYEQYF. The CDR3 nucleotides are TGTGCCAGCAGCACCGGGACTAGAGCCTACGAGCAGTACTTC.

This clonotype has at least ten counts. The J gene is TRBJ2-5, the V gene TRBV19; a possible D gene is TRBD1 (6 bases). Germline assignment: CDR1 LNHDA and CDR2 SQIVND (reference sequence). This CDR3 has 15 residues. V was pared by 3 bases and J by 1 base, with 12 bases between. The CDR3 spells CASSITGYTQETQYF. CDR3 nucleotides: TGTGCCAGTAGTATCACAGGGTACACCCAAGAGACCCAGTACTTC.

In DNA, the CDR3 is TGTGCCAGCAGCTTAGCGGTTGGGGGCTATGGCTACACCTTC. Amino acids: CASSLAVGGYGYTF. The chain uses TRBV7-2 and TRBJ1-2, with D perhaps matching TRBD1 (5 bases). The CDR3 covers 14 residues. V gave up 0 bases and J gave up 4 bases, with 9 bases separating them. Germline CDR1 SGHTA, CDR2 FQGNSA.

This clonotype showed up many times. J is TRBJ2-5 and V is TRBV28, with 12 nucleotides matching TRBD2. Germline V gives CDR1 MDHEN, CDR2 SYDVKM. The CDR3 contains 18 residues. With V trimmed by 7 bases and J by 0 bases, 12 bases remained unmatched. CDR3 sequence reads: CASTPLAGGPGYQETQYF. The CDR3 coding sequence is TGTGCCAGCACCCCTCTAGCGGGAGGGCCGGGGTACCAAGAGACCCAGTACTTC.